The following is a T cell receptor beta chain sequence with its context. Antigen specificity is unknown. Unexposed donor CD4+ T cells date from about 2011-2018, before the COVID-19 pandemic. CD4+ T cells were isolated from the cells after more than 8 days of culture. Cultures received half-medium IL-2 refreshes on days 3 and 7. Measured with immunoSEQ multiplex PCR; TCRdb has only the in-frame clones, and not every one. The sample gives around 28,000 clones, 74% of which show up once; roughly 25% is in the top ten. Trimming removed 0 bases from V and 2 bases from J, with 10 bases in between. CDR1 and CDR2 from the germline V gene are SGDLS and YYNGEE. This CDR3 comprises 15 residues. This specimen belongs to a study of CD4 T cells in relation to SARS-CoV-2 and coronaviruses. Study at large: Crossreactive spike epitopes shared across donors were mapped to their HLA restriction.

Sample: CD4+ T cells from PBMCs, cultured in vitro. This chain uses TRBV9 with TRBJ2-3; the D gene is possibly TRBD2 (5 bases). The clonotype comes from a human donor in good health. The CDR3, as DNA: TGTGCCAGCAGCGTAGTCGGGGATTACACAGATACGCAGTATTTT. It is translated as CASSVVGDYTDTQYF.